This T cell receptor (beta chain) was observed in a study of OX40 agonist ivuxolimab in advanced cancers. Across the study: Patients received the agonistic anti-OX40 (CD134) antibody ivuxolimab. All patients had ivuxolimab intravenously every 2 weeks at 0.01 to 10 mg/kg. Of mixed ages from about 20 to 85 and averaging 60 years, the group was 65% to 85% male.

V was shortened by 9 bases and J by 8 bases, with 10 bases between the two germline ends. The CDR3 has 10 residues. Germline lookup yields CDR1 LNHDA and CDR2 SQIVND (reference sequence). Some clones are missing from TCRdb's copy, which holds only in-frame ones; the method was immunoSEQ multiplex PCR. The table includes 55,000 to 95,000 clones, 85% to 90% detected once. This receptor was taken from an adult with an advanced solid tumor such as melanoma, head and neck, liver or kidney cancer. This chain links TRBV19 with TRBJ1-2; D gene unclear. Sequenced material: CD4+ or CD8+ T cells sorted from blood, taken in a trial of the OX40 agonist ivuxolimab. The CDR3 DNA follows: TGTGCCAGCTCGAAGAGGGGCTACACCTTC. Translating gives CASSKRGYTF.